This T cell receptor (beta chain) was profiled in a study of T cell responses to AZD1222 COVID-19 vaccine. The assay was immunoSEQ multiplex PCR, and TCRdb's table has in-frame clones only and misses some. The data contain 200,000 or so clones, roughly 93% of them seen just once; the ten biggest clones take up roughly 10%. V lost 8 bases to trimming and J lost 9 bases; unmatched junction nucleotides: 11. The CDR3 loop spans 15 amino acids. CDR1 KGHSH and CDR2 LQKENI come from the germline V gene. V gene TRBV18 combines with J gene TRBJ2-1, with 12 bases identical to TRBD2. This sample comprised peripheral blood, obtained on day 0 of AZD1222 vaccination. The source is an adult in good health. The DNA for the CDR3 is TGTGCCAGCGGATATGGACTAGCGGGATTTACTGAGCAGTTCTTC. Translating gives CASGYGLAGFTEQFF.